The 21 T cell receptor beta chains below were found in one sample sequenced in a study of T cell responses to AZD1222 COVID-19 vaccine. Sequencing used immunoSEQ multiplex PCR; TCRdb keeps in-frame clones, though not all of them. In the table there are tens of thousands of clones, roughly 90% of which are singletons. The specimen was peripheral blood, collected 28 days after the second AZD1222 dose. The receptors come from an adult who received the AZD1222 COVID-19 vaccine.

The chain combines TRBV10-1 with TRBJ1-5; D might be TRBD1 (5 bases). The germline V and J ends were trimmed by 3 bases and 3 bases, with 6 bases remaining between them. From germline, CDR1 is WNHNN and CDR2 SYGVQD (reference sequence). The CDR3 spans 13 residues. CDR3 coding DNA: TGCGCCAGCAGTGACAGGGACAATCAGCCCCAGCATTTT. Its translation is CASSDRDNQPQHF.

The chain is built from TRBV12-3 or TRBV12-4 and TRBJ1-3; D is uncertain. Trimming left V 2 bases short and J 4 bases short, with 6 bases between. The CDR3 is 13 amino acids. CDR3 amino acids: CASSLSGGNTIYF. CDR3 nucleotide sequence: TGTGCCAGCAGTTTAAGTGGAGGAAACACCATATATTTT.

J is TRBJ1-1 and V is TRBV19, with no clear D. Trimming left V 3 bases short and J 5 bases short, with 16 bases between. The germline CDR1 and CDR2 sequences are LNHDA and SQIVND (reference sequence). This CDR3 contains 15 residues. The CDR3 reads CASSISTSSGTEAFF. DNA for the CDR3: TGTGCCAGTAGTATTTCGACTTCAAGTGGGACTGAAGCTTTCTTT.

The chain employs TRBV12-5 and TRBJ2-5; D remains unclear. V was clipped by 7 bases and J by 5 bases, with 8 bases between them. Germline assignment: CDR1 LGHNT and CDR2 FRNRAP. This CDR3 comprises 11 residues. The CDR3 protein is CASATLETQYF. The CDR3 bases are TGTGCTAGTGCTACCTTGGAGACCCAGTACTTC.

This rearrangement joins TRBV7-3 to TRBJ1-2; D ambiguous. Deletions cut 1 base from V and 7 bases from J, with 10 bases between. This CDR3 spans 13 amino acids. Germline-derived CDR1 and CDR2 are SGHTA and FQGTGA. CDR3 in amino acids: CASSLNSQSGYTF. Here the CDR3 DNA reads TGTGCCAGCAGCTTAAATTCTCAAAGTGGCTACACCTTC.

The chain is built from TRBV7-9 and TRBJ2-7, with D perhaps matching TRBD1 or TRBD2 (5 bases each). Germline V lookup: CDR1 SEHNR, CDR2 FQNEAQ (reference sequence). V lost 5 bases and J lost 6, with 11 bases in between. The CDR3 is 12 residues long. This CDR3 reads CASSPIGGEQYF. CDR3 DNA sequence: TGTGCCAGCAGCCCTATTGGGGGCGAGCAGTACTTC.

V is TRBV19 and J is TRBJ1-5; D possibly corresponds to TRBD1 (6 bases). The CDR3 totals 15 residues. CDR1 and CDR2 (germline): LNHDA, SQIVND (reference sequence). V lost 3 bases to trimming and J lost 4 bases, with 13 bases between them. The CDR3 DNA sequence: TGTGCCAGTAGTATGGGTCAGGGGAAGAATCAGCCCCAGCATTTT. Residues: CASSMGQGKNQPQHF. Supplemented by reference TRBV19 and TRBJ1-5, the full variable domain reads DGGITQSPKYLFRKEGQNVTLSCEQNLNHDAMYWYRQDPGQGLRLIYYSQIVNDFQKGDIAEGYSVSREKKESFPLTVTSAQKNPTAFYLCASSMGQGKNQPQHFGDGTRLSIL.

The genes are TRBV5-1 and TRBJ2-7; TRBD1 matches at 9 bases. V lost 1 base and J lost 4; bases outside the gene matches: 6. The CDR3 length is 15 residues. Germline CDR1 is SGHRS and CDR2 is YFSETQ. CDR3 in DNA: TGCGCCAGCAGCTTGTTCGGGACAGGGCCATACGAGCAGTACTTC. Translated, it gives CASSLFGTGPYEQYF.

This clone appeared once. The rearrangement links TRBV5-1 to TRBJ1-2; D is ambiguous. The CDR3 sequence is 13 residues long. In germline, CDR1 is SGHRS, CDR2 YFSETQ. V lost 2 bases and J 8 bases, leaving 13 bases between the germline ends. The CDR3: CASSLGREEGYTF. The CDR3 coding sequence is TGCGCCAGCAGCTTAGGACGGGAGGAAGGCTACACCTTC.

This chain joins TRBV27 and TRBJ2-7; unclear D gene. This CDR3 is built from 13 residues. Per the germline V gene, CDR1 is MNHEY and CDR2 is SMNVEV (reference sequence). V was shortened by 6 bases and J by 6 bases, with 15 bases between the two germline ends. CDR3 amino acids: CASSPGSRAEQYF. The CDR3 DNA is TGTGCCAGCAGCCCCGGGTCACGGGCCGAGCAGTACTTC.

The rearrangement joins TRBV11-1 to TRBJ1-2, with D uncertain. Germline V gene data show CDR1 as SGHAT and CDR2 as FQDESV (reference sequence). The CDR3 loop spans 14 amino acids. V lost 5 bases and J 4 bases, leaving 14 bases between the germline ends. CDR3 in amino acids: CASSPGHSGYGYTF. CDR3 DNA: TGTGCCAGCAGCCCGGGTCACAGCGGCTATGGCTACACCTTC.

This chain connects TRBV14 to TRBJ2-3, with 7 positions matching TRBD2. With V trimmed by 3 bases and J by 4 bases, 7 bases remained unmatched. The germline V gene has CDR1 SGHDN and CDR2 FVKESK. This CDR3 contains 15 residues. Written as DNA, the CDR3 is TGTGCCAGCAGCCAGGCGGGAGTGGCGGCAGATACGCAGTATTTT. Translating it yields CASSQAGVAADTQYF. Full variable domain (rest looked up from reference TRBV14 and TRBJ2-3): EAGVTQFPSHSVIEKGQTVTLRCDPISGHDNLYWYRRVMGKEIKFLLHFVKESKQDESGMPNNRFLAERTGGTYSTLKVQPAELEDSGVYFCASSQAGVAADTQYFGPGTRLTVL.

The V gene is TRBV7-9, the J gene TRBJ1-2; 8 nucleotides align to TRBD1. Germline trimming cut 5 bases from V and 7 bases from J; bases unmatched to any gene: 9. CDR1 and CDR2 from the germline V gene are SEHNR and FQNEAQ (reference sequence). CDR3 length: 14 amino acids. The CDR3 spells CASSGGQGVPGYTF. CDR3 bases: TGTGCCAGCAGCGGAGGACAGGGCGTACCTGGCTACACCTTC.

The chain has TRBV9 and TRBJ2-1; TRBD2 aligns across 7 bases. The J segment lost 1 base and the V segment lost 4 bases, leaving 8 bases of the junction unmatched. The CDR3 spans 16 residues. The germline CDR1 and CDR2 sequences are SGDLS and YYNGEE. CDR3 DNA: TGTGCCAGCAGCCTCCTCGCTAGCGGTTCCTACAATGAGCAGTTCTTC. Its protein is CASSLLASGSYNEQFF. Together with reference TRBV9 and TRBJ2-1, the CDR3 gives the full variable domain: DSGVTQTPKHLITATGQRVTLRCSPRSGDLSVYWYQQSLDQGLQFLIQYYNGEERAKGNILERFSAQQFPDLHSELNLSSLELGDSALYFCASSLLASGSYNEQFFGPGTRLTVL.

J is TRBJ2-5 and V is TRBV29-1; 9 positions agree with TRBD2. The CDR3 is made up of 15 amino acids. The J segment lost 0 bases and the V segment lost 5 bases, leaving 7 bases of the junction unmatched. The V gene's germline CDR1 is SQVTM and CDR2 ANQGSEA. CDR3 nucleotide sequence: TGCAGCGTTCTGGGGACTAGCATCTACCAAGAGACCCAGTACTTC. Encoded protein: CSVLGTSIYQETQYF.

This chain uses TRBV19 with TRBJ1-1; D perhaps matches TRBD1 (5 bases). The CDR3 runs 16 residues. Germline V gene data show CDR1 as LNHDA and CDR2 as SQIVND (reference sequence). The V gene lost 3 bases and the J gene lost 1 base, with 15 bases spanning the gap. The chain's CDR3 is CASSIRTGTANTEAFF. The CDR3 bases are TGTGCCAGTAGTATTAGGACCGGGACGGCGAACACTGAAGCTTTCTTT.

The chain uses TRBV30 and TRBJ2-3; maybe TRBD1 (5 bases). The CDR3 sequence is 13 residues long. Germline V gives CDR1 GTSNPN, CDR2 SVGIG (reference sequence). The ends were cut back, 5 bases at V and 3 bases at J, with 12 bases in the middle. CDR3 amino acids: CAWARTYTDTQYF. CDR3 DNA: TGTGCCTGGGCTCGGACATATACAGATACGCAGTATTTT.

J is TRBJ2-1 and V is TRBV10-1, with D possibly TRBD2 on 6 matching bases. In germline, CDR1 is WNHNN, CDR2 SYGVQD (reference sequence). Trimming shortened V by 11 bases and J by 9 bases, and 20 bases separated the two germline ends. The CDR3 is made up of 13 amino acids. The CDR3 loop is CAGGVEERGEQFF. CDR3 nucleotides: TGCGCCGGAGGGGTTGAGGAGCGTGGTGAGCAGTTCTTC.

V gene TRBV13 combines with J gene TRBJ2-1; TRBD2 aligns across 7 bases. Per the germline V gene, CDR1 is PRHDT and CDR2 is FYEKMQ (reference sequence). The length of the CDR3 is 15 residues. Trimming removed 4 bases from V and 5 bases from J; junction bases left unmatched: 8. CDR3 bases: TGTGCCAGCAGCTCCGGACTAGGGAGGCACAATGAGCAGTTCTTC. This codes for CASSSGLGRHNEQFF.

J is TRBJ2-3 and V is TRBV6-2 or TRBV6-3, with D possibly matching TRBD1 (5 bases). There are 14 residues in the CDR3. Per germline, CDR1 MNHEY and CDR2 SVGEGT. V lost 2 bases and J 6 bases, leaving 12 bases between the germline ends. The CDR3 region has the DNA TGTGCCAGCAGTTACGTCCCAGGGTCGGATACGCAGTATTTT. This translates into CASSYVPGSDTQYF.

The gene calls are TRBV5-4 and TRBJ2-7; 13 bases are a match to TRBD2. J gave up 3 bases and V 4 bases, and 7 bases lay outside the gene matches. The CDR3 is 16 amino acids. Germline values: CDR1 SGHNT, CDR2 YYREEE (reference sequence). CDR3 DNA: TGTGCCAGCAGCATTGGGACTAGCGGGAAGTACTACGAGCAGTACTTC. Translated: CASSIGTSGKYYEQYF.